This T cell receptor (beta chain) was profiled in a study of blood T cell repertoires in COVID-19. The table came from immunoSEQ multiplex PCR; TCRdb's copy has only in-frame clones and leaves some out. This sample has 46,000 or so clones, with roughly 90% found just once. V lost 1 base to trimming and J lost 0 bases; unmatched junction nucleotides: 4. The CDR3 is 16 amino acids. In germline, CDR1 is SGHTA, CDR2 FQGNSA. The TCR originated in a man in his 70s with active COVID-19. Input material: peripheral blood. The V and J genes are TRBV7-2 and TRBJ2-3, with 7 nucleotides matching TRBD2. The CDR3 loop is CASSLGPAGSTDTQYF. CDR3 nucleotides: TGTGCCAGCAGCTTAGGACCAGCGGGGAGCACAGATACGCAGTATTTT.